Below are 23 T cell receptor beta chains sequenced from a single sample in a study of blood T cell repertoires in COVID-19 (dated by TCRdb to 2019 to 2021). The protocol used for the library was the immunoSEQ multiplex PCR assay. TCRdb holds this immuneACCESS table with in-frame rearrangements only. Some clones are missing; in checked studies, unresolved V genes explain under half, and the rest has no known cause. The sample includes 150,000 to 200,000 clones, with around 79% observed a single time. The ten top clones hold roughly 20% of the sample. The sample was PBMCs or T cells enriched from blood (not recorded which). All receptors come from a woman between 65 and 79 years old in a cohort exposed to, infected with or recovered from COVID-19 (not recorded which).

The chain combines TRBV28 with TRBJ2-2; D possibly corresponds to TRBD2 (7 bases). The CDR3 is 15 residues long. Trimming pared 3 bases from V and 1 base from J, leaving 9 bases between. The germline V gene encodes CDR1 MDHEN and CDR2 SYDVKM. The CDR3 here is CASSFGGQNTGELFF. The DNA for the CDR3 is TGTGCCAGCAGTTTCGGGGGGCAGAACACCGGGGAGCTGTTTTTT.

This clone was seen a single time. The V and J genes are TRBV7-9 and TRBJ1-1; 7 nucleotides line up with TRBD1. CDR3 length: 13 residues. Germline V gene sequence: CDR1 SEHNR, CDR2 FQNEAQ (reference sequence). The V segment lost 6 bases and the J segment 7 bases; nucleotides outside the gene matches: 8. The CDR3 coding sequence is TGTGCCAGCAGACGGACAGGTATCGGTGAAGCTTTCTTT. This gives the protein CASRRTGIGEAFF.

The chain is built from TRBV5-1 and TRBJ2-1, with 7 bases fitting TRBD2. This CDR3 comprises 13 residues. V lost 4 bases to trimming and J lost 2 bases; unmatched junction nucleotides: 0. The germline gives CDR1 SGHRS, CDR2 YFSETQ. This chain's CDR3 is CASSGTTYNEQFF. The CDR3 DNA sequence: TGCGCCAGCAGCGGGACTACCTACAATGAGCAGTTCTTC.

This chain joins TRBV5-1 and TRBJ1-2; 11 bases fit TRBD1. V lost 6 bases, J lost 1 base, and 8 bases stayed unmatched. Germline V gene sequence: CDR1 SGHRS, CDR2 YFSETQ. The CDR3 runs 16 residues. This CDR3 reads CASTAGQGANNYGYTF. CDR3 bases: TGCGCCAGCACCGCAGGACAGGGGGCAAATAACTATGGCTACACCTTC.

The chain is built from TRBV6-5 and TRBJ2-4; 10 bases fit TRBD1. V shed 11 bases, J shed 6 bases, and the junction held 4 bases outside the gene matches. Germline V gene data show CDR1 as MNHEY and CDR2 as SVGAGI. This CDR3 has 12 amino acids. CDR3 amino acids: CAAGTGANIQYF. CDR3 DNA: TGTGCCGCCGGGACAGGGGCAAACATTCAGTACTTC.

This clone has more than one count but fewer than ten. This sequence joins TRBV27 and TRBJ2-3; 8 bases map to TRBD2. With 0 bases clipped from V and 10 bases from J, the junction kept 9 bases outside the gene matches. The length of the CDR3 is 15 residues. Germline loops: CDR1 MNHEY, CDR2 SMNVEV (reference sequence). The CDR3 region is CASSLSSGGDGAQYF. DNA for the CDR3: TGTGCCAGCAGTTTATCGTCCGGGGGGGATGGGGCGCAGTATTTT.

This chain uses TRBV6-5 with TRBJ2-6; no firm D call. The germline gives CDR1 MNHEY, CDR2 SVGAGI. This CDR3 contains 14 residues. V dropped 7 bases and J dropped 0 bases, with 7 bases sitting between them. The CDR3 here is CASINPSGANVLTF. The CDR3 coding sequence is TGTGCCAGCATAAATCCCTCTGGGGCCAACGTCCTGACTTTC.

This chain's CDR3 is CASSSLAGETQYF. CDR3 sequence (DNA): TGTGCCAGCAGCTCACTAGCTGGAGAGACCCAGTACTTC. This rearrangement joins TRBV13 to TRBJ2-5, with TRBD2 as a possible D gene (6 bases). In germline, CDR1 is PRHDT, CDR2 FYEKMQ (reference sequence). The CDR3 is made up of 13 amino acids. Trimming shortened V by 4 bases and J by 4 bases, and 10 bases separated the two germline ends. The full variable domain, in which reference TRBV13 and TRBJ2-5 provide the parts outside the CDR3, is AAGVIQSPRHLIKEKRETATLKCYPIPRHDTVYWYQQGPGQDPQFLISFYEKMQSDKGSIPDRFSAQQFSDYHSELNMSSLELGDSALYFCASSSLAGETQYFGPGTRLLVL.

This chain uses TRBV27 with TRBJ2-1; 12 bases align to TRBD2. V lost 4 bases to trimming and J lost 0 bases; unmatched junction nucleotides: 10. CDR1 and CDR2 from the germline V gene are MNHEY and SMNVEV (reference sequence). This CDR3 spans 19 amino acids. The CDR3 here is CASSSTTSGRYRSYNEQFF. The CDR3 DNA reads TGTGCCAGCAGTTCCACGACTAGCGGGAGATACCGCTCCTACAATGAGCAGTTCTTC.

This clone was recorded once. This may stem from a read error, because a much larger clone lies one nucleotide away. This rearrangement joins TRBV14 to TRBJ2-2, with D perhaps TRBD1 (6 bases). V gave up 4 bases and J gave up 4 bases, with 7 bases separating them. This CDR3 has 13 amino acids. Germline values: CDR1 SGHDN, CDR2 FVKESK. In nucleotides, the CDR3 is TGTGCCAGCAGCCTAGGGGGCACCGGGGAGCTGTTTTTT. Protein sequence: CASSLGGTGELFF.

The rearrangement uses TRBV2 and TRBJ2-1; 8 nucleotides agree with TRBD1. Germline V gene lookup returns CDR1 SNHLY and CDR2 FYNNEI. With 1 base clipped from V and 16 bases from J, the junction kept 3 bases outside the gene matches. The CDR3 contains 11 residues. Here the CDR3 DNA reads TGTGCCAGCAGTGAAGAACAGGGGGGCTTCTTC. Protein sequence: CASSEEQGGFF.

The chain couples TRBV6-2 or TRBV6-3 to TRBJ2-4; D ambiguous. CDR3 length: 14 amino acids. V was clipped by 0 bases and J by 7 bases, with 10 bases between them. CDR1 is MNHEY, CDR2 SVGEGT, per germline. The CDR3 loop is CASSYSKLRNIQYF. The CDR3 nucleotides are TGTGCCAGCAGTTACTCGAAACTCAGGAACATTCAGTACTTC.

CDR3 DNA: TGTGCCAGCAGCGGATCAGGGGGCCTCACTGAAGCTTTCTTT. It is translated as CASSGSGGLTEAFF. The chain recombines TRBV5-5 with TRBJ1-1; 8 bases are shared with TRBD1. The V segment lost 4 bases and the J segment 4 bases; nucleotides outside the gene matches: 6. The CDR3 is 14 residues long. Per the germline V gene, CDR1 is SGHKS and CDR2 is YYEKEE (reference sequence). Supplemented by reference TRBV5-5 and TRBJ1-1, the full variable domain reads DAGVTQSPTHLIKTRGQQVTLRCSPISGHKSVSWYQQVLGQGPQFIFQYYEKEERGRGNFPDRFSARQFPNYSSELNVNALLLGDSALYLCASSGSGGLTEAFFGQGTRLTVV.

For the CDR3, the DNA is TGTGCCAGCAGTGAAGATAGCTCCTACAATGAGCAGTTCTTC. Residues: CASSEDSSYNEQFF. The V and J genes are TRBV2 and TRBJ2-1; no clear D. V lost 1 base and J 0 bases, leaving 4 bases between the germline ends. Germline V gene lookup returns CDR1 SNHLY and CDR2 FYNNEI. The CDR3 sequence is 14 residues long.

This clone was counted between two and nine times. The chain recombines TRBV7-2 with TRBJ2-1, with 10 bases lining up with TRBD2. Looked up from germline, CDR1 is SGHTA and CDR2 is FQGNSA. This CDR3 spans 15 amino acids. V was pared by 4 bases and J by 5 bases, with 5 bases of the junction left unmatched. CDR3 residues: CASSSLAGNHNEQFF. CDR3 nucleotide sequence: TGTGCCAGCAGCTCACTAGCGGGAAATCACAATGAGCAGTTCTTC. The whole variable domain, remainder taken from reference TRBV7-2 and TRBJ2-1, is GAGVSQSPSNKVTEKGKDVELRCDPISGHTALYWYRQSLGQGLEFLIYFQGNSAPDKSGLPSDRFSAERTGGSVSTLTIQRTQQEDSAVYLCASSSLAGNHNEQFFGPGTRLTVL.

V is TRBV7-8 and J is TRBJ1-5; D not resolved. This CDR3 has 14 residues. Germline-derived CDR1 and CDR2 are SGHVS and FQNEAQ. V lost 6 bases to trimming and J lost 0 bases, with 9 bases between them. The CDR3 coding sequence is TGTGCCAGCAGTACGTTCGGTAGCAATCAGCCCCAGCATTTT. Its translation is CASSTFGSNQPQHF.

This chain uses TRBV5-3 with TRBJ2-3; 8 bases match TRBD2. Being an ORF, TRBV5-3 has a function that is uncertain. V shed 4 bases and J 0 bases; nucleotides not matched to a gene: 7. The CDR3 length is 16 residues. The CDR3 spells CARSVKAGGSTDTQYF. The CDR3 DNA sequence: TGTGCCAGAAGCGTGAAGGCGGGAGGTAGCACAGATACGCAGTATTTT.

The chain has TRBV6-1 and TRBJ2-1; TRBD2 matches at 9 bases. The CDR3 covers 18 residues. Germline CDR1 is MNHNS and CDR2 is SASEGT. The J segment lost 6 bases and the V segment lost 2 bases, leaving 14 bases of the junction unmatched. CDR3 in DNA: TGTGCCAGCAGTGAATTTCCCACGACTAGCGGAGTCCCCAATGAGCAGTTCTTC. Residues: CASSEFPTTSGVPNEQFF.

V gene TRBV3-1 (or the pseudogene TRBV3-2) combines with J gene TRBJ1-2, with D possibly matching TRBD1 (5 bases). The germline gives CDR1 LGHDT, CDR2 YNNKEL (reference sequence). Deletions cut 4 bases from V and 1 base from J, with 7 bases between. There are 13 residues in the CDR3. The CDR3 sequence is CASSLQGNYGYTF. DNA of the CDR3: TGTGCCAGCAGCCTTCAGGGTAACTATGGCTACACCTTC.

The gene calls are TRBV28 and TRBJ1-2; weak D call: TRBD1 (6 bases). Trimming pared 4 bases from V and 3 bases from J, leaving 18 bases between. The germline V gene has CDR1 MDHEN and CDR2 SYDVKM. This CDR3 has 16 amino acids. CDR3 protein: CASSSLDGKGDYGYTF. CDR3 sequence (DNA): TGTGCCAGCAGTTCCCTCGACGGAAAGGGGGACTATGGCTACACCTTC.

The chain recombines TRBV24-1 with TRBJ1-5, with TRBD1 matching over 8 bases. Germline V gene data show CDR1 as KGHDR and CDR2 as SFDVKD. The CDR3 has 14 residues. The V segment lost 7 bases and the J segment 7 bases; nucleotides outside the gene matches: 8. CDR3 loop: CATSPTGVYQPQHF. CDR3 bases: TGTGCCACCAGCCCGACAGGGGTTTACCAGCCCCAGCATTTT.

This clone was counted once. The chain uses TRBV5-1 and TRBJ2-5; 14 nucleotides agree with TRBD2. V was clipped by 4 bases and J by 5 bases; unmatched bases: 10. Per germline, CDR1 SGHRS and CDR2 YFSETQ. The length of the CDR3 is 17 residues. This CDR3 reads CASSPGTSGRVRETQYF. The CDR3 DNA reads as TGCGCCAGCAGCCCTGGGACTAGCGGGAGAGTTCGGGAGACCCAGTACTTC.

The rearrangement links TRBV7-2 to TRBJ2-1, with 14 positions matching TRBD2. The CDR3 length is 18 residues. Germline CDR1 reads SGHTA; CDR2 reads FQGNSA. The trim removed 5 bases at V and 3 bases at J, leaving 9 bases unmatched. The CDR3 nucleotides are TGTGCCAGCAGCCGCCGACTAGCGGGAGGGGCCGTCTACAATGAGCAGTTCTTC. It is translated as CASSRRLAGGAVYNEQFF. Supplemented by reference TRBV7-2 and TRBJ2-1, the full variable domain reads GAGVSQSPSNKVTEKGKDVELRCDPISGHTALYWYRQSLGQGLEFLIYFQGNSAPDKSGLPSDRFSAERTGGSVSTLTIQRTQQEDSAVYLCASSRRLAGGAVYNEQFFGPGTRLTVL.